The sequence of this T cell receptor beta chain was determined in a study of spatial heterogeneity in lung cancer. Study-level information: Detected beta-chain sequences consistently exceeded alpha-chain sequences.

In TCRdb, the 5' RACE reads were re-called with MiXCR into one record per CDR3 protein. This sample has about 13,000 distinct CDR3 sequences, with approximately 4.8% found just once. This clonotype has ten or more counts. In a library made to pick up alpha chains, this beta chain is a stray read with a size that means little. CDR1 LGHDT and CDR2 YNNKEL come from the germline V gene (reference sequence). This CDR3 is 15 amino acids long. V lost 0 bases and J 6 bases, leaving 15 bases between the germline ends. Time point here: sample taken at primary tumor resection. No cell sorting; template was whole RNA from tumor, lung tissue or PBMC.

The material was lung tumor tissue, obtained at surgery. J is TRBJ2-7 and V is TRBV3-1; D perhaps matches TRBD2 (5 bases). The receptor's source is a human donor with early-stage non-small cell lung cancer. The CDR3 region is CASSQESNRGSEQYF. CDR3 DNA sequence: TGTGCCAGCAGCCAAGAAAGCAACCGAGGGTCCGAGCAGTACTTC.